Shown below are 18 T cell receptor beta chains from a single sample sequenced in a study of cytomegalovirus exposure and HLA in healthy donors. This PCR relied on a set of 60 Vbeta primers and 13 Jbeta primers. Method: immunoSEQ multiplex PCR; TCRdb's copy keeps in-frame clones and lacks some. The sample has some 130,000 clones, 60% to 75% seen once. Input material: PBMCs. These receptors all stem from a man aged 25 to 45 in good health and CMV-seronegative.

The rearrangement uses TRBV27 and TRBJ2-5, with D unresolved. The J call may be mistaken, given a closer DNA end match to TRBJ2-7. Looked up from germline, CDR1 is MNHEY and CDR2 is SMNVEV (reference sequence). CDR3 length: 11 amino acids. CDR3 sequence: CASSTGYEQYF. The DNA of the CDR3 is TGTGCCAGCAGTACGGGTTACGAGCAGTACTTC.

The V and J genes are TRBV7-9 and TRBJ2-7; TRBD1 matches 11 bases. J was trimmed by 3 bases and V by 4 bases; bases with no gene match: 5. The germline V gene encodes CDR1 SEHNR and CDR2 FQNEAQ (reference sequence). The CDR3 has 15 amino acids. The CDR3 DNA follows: TGTGCCAGCAGCTCCCGTGGGACAGGGGGCTACGAGCAGTACTTC. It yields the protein CASSSRGTGGYEQYF. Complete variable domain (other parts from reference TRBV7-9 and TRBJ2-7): DTGVSQNPRHKITKRGQNVTFRCDPISEHNRLYWYRQTLGQGPEFLTYFQNEAQLEKSRLLSDRFSAERPKGSFSTLEIQRTEQGDSAMYLCASSSRGTGGYEQYFGPGTRLTVT.

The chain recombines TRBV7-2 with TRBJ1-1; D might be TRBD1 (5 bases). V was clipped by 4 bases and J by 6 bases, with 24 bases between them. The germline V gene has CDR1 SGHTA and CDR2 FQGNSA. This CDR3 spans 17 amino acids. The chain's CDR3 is CASSYRGDAAWGPEAFF. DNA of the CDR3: TGTGCCAGCAGCTACCGGGGGGACGCCGCTTGGGGTCCTGAAGCTTTCTTT.

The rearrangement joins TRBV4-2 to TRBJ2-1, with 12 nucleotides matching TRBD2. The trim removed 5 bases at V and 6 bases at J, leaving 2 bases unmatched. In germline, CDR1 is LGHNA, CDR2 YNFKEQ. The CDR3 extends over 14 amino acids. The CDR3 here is CASSGGLAGNEQFF. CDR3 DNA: TGTGCCAGCAGCGGGGGACTAGCGGGCAATGAGCAGTTCTTC.

The CDR3: CASSPRTGRISTDTQYF. CDR3 sequence (DNA): TGTGCCAGCAGTCCTCGGACAGGCAGGATAAGCACAGATACGCAGTATTTT. V gene TRBV27 combines with J gene TRBJ2-3; TRBD1 aligns across 7 bases. Germline V gene sequence: CDR1 MNHEY, CDR2 SMNVEV (reference sequence). The V and J ends lost 5 bases and 0 bases, in that order; junction bases with no gene match: 11. The CDR3 is 17 residues long.

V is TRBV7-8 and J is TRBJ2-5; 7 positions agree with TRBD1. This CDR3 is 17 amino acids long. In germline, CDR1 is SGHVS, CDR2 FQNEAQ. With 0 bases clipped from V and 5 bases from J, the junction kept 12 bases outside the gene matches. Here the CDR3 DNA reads TGTGCCAGCAGCTTAGCAGCCCCGACAGGGAATTGGGAGACCCAGTACTTC. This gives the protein CASSLAAPTGNWETQYF.

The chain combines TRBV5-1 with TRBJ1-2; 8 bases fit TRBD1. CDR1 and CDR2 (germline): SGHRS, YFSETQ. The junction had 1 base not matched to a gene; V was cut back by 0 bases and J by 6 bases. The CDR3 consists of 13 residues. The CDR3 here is CASSLAGGNGYTF. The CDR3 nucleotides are TGCGCCAGCAGCTTGGCAGGGGGCAATGGCTACACCTTC.

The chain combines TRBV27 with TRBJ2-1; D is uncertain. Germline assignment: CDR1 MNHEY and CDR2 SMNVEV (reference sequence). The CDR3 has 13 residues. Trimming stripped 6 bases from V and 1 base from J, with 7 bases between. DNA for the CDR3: TGTGCCAGCAGGGCTTCTTCCTACAATGAGCAGTTCTTC. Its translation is CASRASSYNEQFF.

The CDR3 region has the DNA TGTGCCAGCAGCTTTCTAGGAAGTAACTATGGCTACACCTTC. This encodes CASSFLGSNYGYTF. The chain carries TRBV7-8 and TRBJ1-2; D call uncertain. This CDR3 contains 14 residues. Trimming left V 3 bases short and J 1 base short, with 9 bases between. Looked up from germline, CDR1 is SGHVS and CDR2 is FQNEAQ.

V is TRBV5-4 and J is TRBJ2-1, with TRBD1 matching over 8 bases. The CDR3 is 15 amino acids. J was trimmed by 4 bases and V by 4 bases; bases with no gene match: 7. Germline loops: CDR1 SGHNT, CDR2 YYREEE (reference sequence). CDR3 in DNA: TGTGCCAGCAGCACTCAGACAGGGGCTTACAATGAGCAGTTCTTC. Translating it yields CASSTQTGAYNEQFF.

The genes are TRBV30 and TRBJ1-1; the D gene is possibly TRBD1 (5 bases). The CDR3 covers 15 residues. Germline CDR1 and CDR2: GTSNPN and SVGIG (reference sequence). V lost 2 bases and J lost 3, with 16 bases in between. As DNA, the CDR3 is TGTGCCTGGAGTCGGAAGGGGATAGTCGACACTGAAGCTTTCTTT. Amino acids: CAWSRKGIVDTEAFF. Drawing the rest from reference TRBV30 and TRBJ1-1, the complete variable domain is SQTIHQWPATLVQPVGSPLSLECTVEGTSNPNLYWYRQAAGRGLQLLFYSVGIGQISSEVPQNLSASRPQDRQFILSSKKLLLSDSGFYLCAWSRKGIVDTEAFFGQGTRLTVV.

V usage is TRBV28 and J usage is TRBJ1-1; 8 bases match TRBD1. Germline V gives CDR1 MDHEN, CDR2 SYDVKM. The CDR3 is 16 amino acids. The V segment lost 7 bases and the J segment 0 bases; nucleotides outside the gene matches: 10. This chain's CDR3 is CASIRGDRSMNTEAFF. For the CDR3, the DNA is TGTGCCAGCATCCGGGGGGACAGGAGTATGAACACTGAAGCTTTCTTT.

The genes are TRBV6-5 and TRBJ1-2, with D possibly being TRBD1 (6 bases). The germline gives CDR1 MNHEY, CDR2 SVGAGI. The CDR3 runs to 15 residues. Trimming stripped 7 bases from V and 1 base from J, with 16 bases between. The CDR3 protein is CASTYNRASNYGYTF. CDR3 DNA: TGTGCCAGCACCTATAACAGGGCAAGTAACTATGGCTACACCTTC.

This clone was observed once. The CDR3 DNA sequence: TGTGCCAGCAGTTACGGAGGCGGGGGGTCCCCCTACGAGCAGTACTTC. This codes for CASSYGGGGSPYEQYF. This chain uses TRBV6-6 with TRBJ2-7; 8 nucleotides agree with TRBD2. With V trimmed by 2 bases and J by 2 bases, 8 bases remained unmatched. This CDR3 has 16 amino acids. From germline, CDR1 is MNHNY and CDR2 SVGAGI (reference sequence).

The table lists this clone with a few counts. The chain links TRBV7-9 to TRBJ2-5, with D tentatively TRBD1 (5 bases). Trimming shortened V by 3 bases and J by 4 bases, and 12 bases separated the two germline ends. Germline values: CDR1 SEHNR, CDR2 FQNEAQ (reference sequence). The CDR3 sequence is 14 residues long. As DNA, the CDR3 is TGTGCCAGCAGCTTGGACACTGGGGTAGAGACCCAGTACTTC. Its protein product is CASSLDTGVETQYF.

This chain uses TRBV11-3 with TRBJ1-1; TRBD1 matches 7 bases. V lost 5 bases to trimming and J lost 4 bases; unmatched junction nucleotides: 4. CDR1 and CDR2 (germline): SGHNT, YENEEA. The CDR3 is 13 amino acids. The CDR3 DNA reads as TGTGCCAGCAGCGAGACAGGGACCACTGAAGCTTTCTTT. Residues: CASSETGTTEAFF.

The CDR3 loop is CASTRDGLAQHF. The DNA for the CDR3 is TGTGCCAGCACCAGGGATGGGTTAGCCCAGCATTTT. This chain links TRBV7-8 with TRBJ1-5; D is possibly TRBD1 (5 bases). V gave up 7 bases and J gave up 11 bases, with 15 bases separating them. CDR3 length: 12 residues. From germline, CDR1 is SGHVS and CDR2 FQNEAQ.

CDR3 residues: CASSPQQGVGETQYF. CDR3 DNA sequence: TGCGCCAGCAGCCCACAACAGGGGGTCGGAGAGACCCAGTACTTC. This chain joins TRBV5-1 and TRBJ2-5, with 8 bases lining up with TRBD1. This CDR3 has 15 amino acids. CDR1 is SGHRS, CDR2 YFSETQ, per germline. Losses at the gene ends were 4 bases for V and 4 bases for J; bases not matched to a gene: 9.